These 13 T cell receptor beta chains came from one sample sequenced in a study of CD8 T cells in ankylosing spondylitis. TCRdb re-derived calls from the 5' RACE reads in MiXCR, one entry per CDR3 protein. The repertoire holds some 30,000 distinct CDR3 sequences, with less than 40% as singletons. The sample comprised synovial fluid, either unsorted or a sorted T cell fraction (not recorded which). The receptors were sampled from a male donor with ankylosing spondylitis.

In this sample, this clonotype turned up a few times. The CDR3 nucleotides read TGTGCCAGCAGTTACGGACAGGGGGCCCACGAGCAGTACTTC. Translating gives CASSYGQGAHEQYF. This chain uses TRBV12-3 or TRBV12-4 with TRBJ2-7, with TRBD1 matching 11 bases. V trimming: 4 bases; J trimming: 5 bases; junction bases outside the gene matches: 4. CDR3 length: 14 residues.

This clonotype has only a few counts. This chain joins TRBV20-1 and TRBJ2-3, with 11 bases identical to TRBD2. This CDR3 has 13 residues. Trimming at V came to 6 bases and at J to 6 bases, leaving 5 bases not matched to a gene. Germline values: CDR1 DFQATT, CDR2 SNEGSKA (reference sequence). The CDR3 region is CSAPTSGIDTQYF. The CDR3 region has the DNA TGCAGTGCACCGACTAGCGGGATTGATACGCAGTATTTT.

The rearrangement uses TRBV4-1 and TRBJ2-1; 10 bases agree with TRBD2. Unmatched junction bases numbered 4, after V lost 5 bases and J lost 9 bases. The CDR3 extends over 13 amino acids. In germline, CDR1 is MGHRA, CDR2 YSYEKL. The CDR3 spells CASSSGTSVEQFF. In DNA, the CDR3 is TGCGCCAGCAGCTCCGGGACTAGCGTTGAGCAGTTCTTC.

V gene TRBV2 combines with J gene TRBJ2-1; D is unresolved. The CDR3 length is 15 residues. Looked up from germline, CDR1 is SNHLY and CDR2 is FYNNEI. The V end was cut by 5 bases, the J end by 0 bases, with 11 bases between. CDR3 sequence: CASSPDFNSYNEQFF. Here the CDR3 DNA reads TGTGCCAGCAGTCCCGACTTTAACTCCTACAATGAGCAGTTCTTC.

This clonotype has at least ten counts. V usage is TRBV12-3 or TRBV12-4 and J usage is TRBJ2-3; possible D gene TRBD1, 5 bases. This CDR3 is built from 16 residues. V lost 3 bases and J lost 0, with 13 bases in between. DNA of the CDR3: TGTGCCAGCAGTTTTCTCCTGCAGGGAAGCACAGATACGCAGTATTTT. As protein: CASSFLLQGSTDTQYF.

V gene TRBV27 combines with J gene TRBJ1-2, with D possibly being TRBD1 (6 bases). CDR1 and CDR2 from the germline V gene are MNHEY and SMNVEV (reference sequence). V was trimmed by 4 bases and J by 5 bases, leaving 14 bases between them. CDR3 size: 14 residues. The CDR3, as DNA: TGTGCCAGCAGTTCCCGGGACAAGAGATATGGCTACACCTTC. It codes for CASSSRDKRYGYTF.

The chain couples TRBV5-1 to TRBJ1-2; possible D gene TRBD1, 5 bases. V lost 1 base and J lost 2, with 18 bases in between. This CDR3 contains 17 residues. The germline CDR1 and CDR2 sequences are SGHRS and YFSETQ. The CDR3 spells CASSLYSRVFSNYGYTF. DNA for the CDR3: TGCGCCAGCAGCTTGTATTCCAGGGTTTTCTCGAACTATGGCTACACCTTC.

The J gene is TRBJ2-4, the V gene TRBV7-2; D may be TRBD2 (7 bases). This CDR3 region has 16 residues. Trimming stripped 1 base from V and 4 bases from J, with 14 bases between. The V gene's germline CDR1 is SGHTA and CDR2 FQGNSA. The DNA of the CDR3 is TGTGCCAGCAGCTTAGGCAGGGGAGGGCCGAAAAACATTCAGTACTTC. It is translated as CASSLGRGGPKNIQYF.

Here the CDR3 reads CASSLDTGAEAFF. The CDR3 DNA is TGCGCCAGCAGCTTGGACACCGGAGCTGAAGCTTTCTTT. V gene TRBV5-1 combines with J gene TRBJ1-1, with unresolved D. V was clipped by 0 bases and J by 6 bases, with 9 bases between them. This CDR3 comprises 13 residues. Germline V lookup: CDR1 SGHRS, CDR2 YFSETQ. Based on the CDR3 plus reference TRBV5-1 and TRBJ1-1, the full variable domain is KAGVTQTPRYLIKTRGQQVTLSCSPISGHRSVSWYQQTPGQGLQFLFEYFSETQRNKGNFPGRFSGRQFSNSRSEMNVSTLELGDSALYLCASSLDTGAEAFFGQGTRLTVV.

This clonotype was seen repeatedly, ten times or more. This chain uses TRBV20-1 with TRBJ2-2, with 8 positions matching TRBD1. The CDR3 consists of 15 residues. V was clipped by 6 bases and J by 3 bases; unmatched bases: 9. Germline CDR1 reads DFQATT; CDR2 reads SNEGSKA (reference sequence). The CDR3 is CSARPGGRDTGELFF. The CDR3 DNA reads TGCAGTGCCCGACCAGGGGGCAGGGACACCGGGGAGCTGTTTTTT.

The table lists this clonotype with many counts. The chain employs TRBV29-1 and TRBJ2-1; TRBD1 matches 12 bases. Germline V gene data show CDR1 as SQVTM and CDR2 as ANQGSEA. J gave up 4 bases and V 6 bases, and 7 bases lay outside the gene matches. The CDR3 is made up of 15 amino acids. The CDR3 loop is CSVTGTGGSYNEQFF. DNA for the CDR3: TGCAGCGTAACCGGGACAGGGGGCTCGTACAATGAGCAGTTCTTC.

Judged by abundance, this clonotype is medium-sized. The chain links TRBV27 to TRBJ2-7, with a weak D call TRBD1 (6 bases). CDR1 is MNHEY and CDR2 is SMNVEV in the germline V gene (reference sequence). There are 14 residues in the CDR3. Trimming removed 5 bases at V and 2 bases at J, with 13 bases between. The CDR3 DNA follows: TGTGCCAGCAGTAGAGACGGACAGACCTACGAGCAGTACTTC. Translating gives CASSRDGQTYEQYF.

V is TRBV6-1 and J is TRBJ2-7; D is perhaps TRBD2 (5 bases). CDR1 and CDR2 (germline): MNHNS, SASEGT. Trimming took 10 bases from V and 7 from J, leaving 23 bases between them. This CDR3 spans 14 amino acids. The CDR3 DNA sequence: TGTGCCAACACAGCACATAGGTCCGAGGGAGAGCAGTACGTC. Protein product: CANTAHRSEGEQYV.